The 23 T cell receptor beta chains in this list originate from one sample, sequenced in a study of T cell clonality in common variable immunodeficiency. Study-wide results and caveats: Fewer deletions and N-nucleotide insertions were reportedly seen in common variable immunodeficiency TCR beta sequences.

Generated by immunoSEQ multiplex PCR, the TCRdb table keeps only in-frame clones and is missing some. Recorded here are about 21,000 clones, none singletons. These TCRs are of unknown antigen specificity. Sequenced input: peripheral blood mononuclear cells. These receptors were collected from a human donor with common variable immunodeficiency.

Within the sample, this clone is medium-sized. The CDR3 is cut off 3 residues early in the read; its end comes from the germline J gene. The chain combines TRBV20-1 with TRBJ2-7; TRBD1 matches 12 bases. The CDR3 is 18 amino acids. Germline V lookup: CDR1 DFQATT, CDR2 SNEGSKA (reference sequence). After removal of 1 base from V and 1 base from J, the junction contained 11 bases not matched to a gene. The sequenced part of the CDR3 DNA is TGCAGTGCTAGAGCCCCCGGGACAGGGGGCGGAGATTCCTACGAG. This encodes CSARAPGTGGGDSYE. In full, the CDR3 reads CSARAPGTGGGDSYEQYF.

Turning to this clone: The read gets to within 3 residues of the CDR3 end, and the germline J gene fills in the rest. The chain is built from TRBV11-2 and TRBJ1-2, with 8 bases lining up with TRBD1. This CDR3 is built from 13 residues. CDR1 is SGHAT and CDR2 is FQNNGV in the germline V gene. V lost 1 base to trimming and J lost 5 bases; unmatched junction nucleotides: 0. CDR3 region: CASSLGQGYGYTF. Incomplete CDR3 DNA: TGTGCCAGCAGCTTAGGACAGGGGTATGGC.

This clone came up a few times. Read coverage stops 3 residues before the CDR3 terminus; the germline J gene supplies the remainder. The rearrangement links TRBV7-2 to TRBJ2-7; TRBD1 matches at 7 bases. The CDR3 contains 14 residues. The trim removed 1 base at V and 3 bases at J, leaving 3 bases unmatched. The germline gives CDR1 SGHTA, CDR2 FQGNSA. The part of the CDR3 DNA that was read is TGTGCCAGCAGCTTAGAACAGGGGAACTACGAG. Translating gives CASSLEQGNYE. The full CDR3 reads CASSLEQGNYEQYF.

The table lists this clone with many counts. The observed sequence ends 3 residues before the CDR3 terminus, with the missing tail filled in from the germline J gene. The J gene is TRBJ2-1, the V gene TRBV7-6, with D possibly matching TRBD2 (6 bases). The CDR3 has 18 residues. V lost 1 base, J lost 0 bases, and 16 bases lay in between. Germline values: CDR1 SGHVS, CDR2 FNYEAQ. The chain's CDR3 is CASSLGPSGWSSYNEQFF. The CDR3 DNA, read in part, is TGTGCCAGCAGCTTAGGACCCAGCGGGTGGAGCTCCTACAATGAG.

This clone was observed at least ten times. The CDR3 end lies 3 residues beyond the end of the read and is filled in from the germline J gene. The chain recombines TRBV5-1 with TRBJ1-6; TRBD1 matches 8 bases. The CDR3 consists of 14 residues. The germline gives CDR1 SGHRS, CDR2 YFSETQ. The V and J ends lost 5 bases and 9 bases, in that order; junction bases with no gene match: 7. The CDR3 DNA, read in part, is TGCGCCAGCAGTTTGACAGGGGTGCGTTCACCC. Encoded protein: CASSLTGVRSP. The entire CDR3 sequence reads CASSLTGVRSPLHF.

In its sample, this clone was seen many times. The read finishes 3 residues shy of the CDR3 end, and the germline J gene is used to complete it. V gene TRBV19 combines with J gene TRBJ2-5; 10 bases fit TRBD1. Trimming cost V 5 bases and J 3 bases; bases outside gene matches: 6. Germline values: CDR1 LNHDA, CDR2 SQIVND (reference sequence). The CDR3 sequence is 15 residues long. The sequenced part of the CDR3 DNA is TGTGCCAGTAGTTGGACAGGGGGTCGGAAAGAGACC. Translating it yields CASSWTGGRKET. The whole CDR3 protein reads CASSWTGGRKETQYF. Full variable domain (remainder filled in from reference TRBV19 and TRBJ2-5): DGGITQSPKYLFRKEGQNVTLSCEQNLNHDAMYWYRQDPGQGLRLIYYSQIVNDFQKGDIAEGYSVSREKKESFPLTVTSAQKNPTAFYLCASSWTGGRKETQYFGPGTRLLVL.

This clone was counted many times. The CDR3 end is not reached by the read, which stops 3 residues before it; the germline J gene fills it in. The chain links TRBV7-9 to TRBJ1-2; possible D gene TRBD1, 6 bases. CDR1 is SEHNR and CDR2 is FQNEAQ in the germline V gene (reference sequence). This CDR3 has 15 residues. The CDR3 bases that were read are TGTGCCAGCAGCTTAGTTAGACAGGCCGTCGGCGGC. Translating gives CASSLVRQAVGG. The full CDR3 protein reads CASSLVRQAVGGYTF. The complete variable domain, with remaining parts taken from reference TRBV7-9 and TRBJ1-2, reads DTGVSQNPRHKITKRGQNVTFRCDPISEHNRLYWYRQTLGQGPEFLTYFQNEAQLEKSRLLSDRFSAERPKGSFSTLEIQRTEQGDSAMYLCASSLVRQAVGGYTFGSGTRLTVV.

This clone showed up many times. The germline gene is not matched at one end of the junction; a read error may be the cause. The CDR3 is cut off 3 residues early in the read; its end comes from the germline J gene. The chain couples TRBV4-2 to TRBJ2-7; TRBD1 matches 8 bases. CDR3 length equals 14 residues. Germline V lookup: CDR1 LGHNA, CDR2 YNFKEQ. Incomplete CDR3 DNA: TGCGCCAGCAGCCACCGCAGACAGGGGTACGAG. This translates into CASSHRRQGYE. The whole CDR3 sequence reads CASSHRRQGYEQYF.

This clone occurred many times. The CDR3 end falls 3 residues outside the read, so it is completed with the germline J gene. The chain couples TRBV12-3 or TRBV12-4 to TRBJ2-2; 14 nucleotides align to TRBD2. V dropped 3 bases and J dropped 1; count of bases not matched to a gene: 7. CDR3 size: 19 residues. CDR3 sequence reads: CASSFGPGTSGGNTGELFF. The CDR3 bases that were read are TGTGCCAGCAGTTTTGGCCCCGGGACTAGCGGGGGGAACACCGGGGAG.

This clone was recorded many times. Partial CDR3 DNA: TGCAGCGTCTGGGCAGGGAACTACGAG. This encodes CSVWAGNYE. The full CDR3 protein reads CSVWAGNYEQYF. V is TRBV29-1 and J is TRBJ2-7; possibly TRBD1 for D (5 bases). The sequence runs out 3 residues before the end of the CDR3; the remainder is reconstructed from the germline J gene. Trimming left V 6 bases short and J 3 bases short, with 12 bases between. From germline, CDR1 is SQVTM and CDR2 ANQGSEA. CDR3 length equals 12 residues.

This clone has a count of ten or more. The read is 3 residues too short to cover the CDR3 end, so that end is filled in from the germline J gene. The sample contains more than one DNA sequence encoding this CDR3. The V call is TRBV6-2 or TRBV6-3, the J call TRBJ2-4, with no clear D. Germline V gene sequence: CDR1 MNHEY, CDR2 SVGEGT. CDR3 length: 15 residues. The V gene lost 6 bases and the J gene lost 0 bases, with 12 bases spanning the gap. The sequenced CDR3 bases are TGTGCCAGCAGACGCGACAACCTAGCCAAAAACATT. Its translation: CASRRDNLAKNI. The whole CDR3 region reads CASRRDNLAKNIQYF.

In this sample, this clone is medium-sized. The read halts 3 residues ahead of the CDR3 end, with the missing end drawn from the germline J gene. V and J are TRBV5-1 and TRBJ2-3; 8 bases match TRBD2. Germline CDR1 and CDR2: SGHRS and YFSETQ. After removal of 1 base from V and 5 bases from J, the junction contained 6 bases not matched to a gene. This CDR3 is 15 amino acids long. CDR3 DNA, as far as it was read: TGCGCCAGCAGCTTGACCGGGGGGGCGGGAGATACG. Amino acid sequence: CASSLTGGAGDT. The entire CDR3 reads CASSLTGGAGDTQYF.

This clone occurred many times. The DNA ends 3 residues before the CDR3 does, and the rest of the CDR3 is filled in from the germline J gene. This chain uses TRBV4-1 with TRBJ1-4; no definite D call. CDR1 and CDR2 from the germline V gene are MGHRA and YSYEKL. Trimming cost V 0 bases and J 3 bases, with 11 bases left between them. The CDR3 sequence is 16 residues long. CDR3 bases read: TGCGCCAGCAGCCAAGATCGAACAGTCTCTAATGAAAAA. Translated: CASSQDRTVSNEK. The whole CDR3 sequence reads CASSQDRTVSNEKLFF.

This clone has at least ten counts. The read gets to within 3 residues of the CDR3 end, and the germline J gene fills in the rest. This sequence joins TRBV2 and TRBJ1-2; D not certain. V was cut by 3 bases and J by 4 bases, with 15 bases left in between. Per the germline V gene, CDR1 is SNHLY and CDR2 is FYNNEI. The CDR3 loop spans 15 amino acids. The DNA read from the CDR3 is TGTGCCAGCAGTGAGTCACCCTCCCCAGGCTATGGC. Its translation is CASSESPSPGYG. The whole CDR3 region reads CASSESPSPGYGYTF.

This clone was observed at least ten times. The read ends 3 residues early relative to the CDR3; the germline J gene fills the gap. V gene TRBV5-1 combines with J gene TRBJ2-3; D gene uncertain. CDR3 length: 15 residues. Deletions cut 0 bases from V and 0 bases from J, with 8 bases between. Germline V gene data show CDR1 as SGHRS and CDR2 as YFSETQ. The CDR3 DNA, read in part, is TGCGCCAGCAGCTTGGCACTTCCTAGCACAGATACG. Translation: CASSLALPSTDT. In full, the CDR3 reads CASSLALPSTDTQYF. The full variable domain, completed using reference TRBV5-1 and TRBJ2-3, is KAGVTQTPRYLIKTRGQQVTLSCSPISGHRSVSWYQQTPGQGLQFLFEYFSETQRNKGNFPGRFSGRQFSNSRSEMNVSTLELGDSALYLCASSLALPSTDTQYFGPGTRLTVL.

In its sample, this clone was seen many times. With the read ending 3 residues before the CDR3 end, the germline J gene is used to fill in that end. The chain joins TRBV29-1 to TRBJ2-1; 10 bases line up with TRBD2. After removal of 3 bases from V and 8 bases from J, the junction contained 16 bases not matched to a gene. Germline loops: CDR1 SQVTM, CDR2 ANQGSEA. The CDR3 length is 17 residues. CDR3 region: CSVEMGAGGPILHEQFF. The CDR3 bases that were read are TGCAGCGTTGAGATGGGAGCGGGGGGGCCGATCCTGCATGAG.

This clone came up many times. The read gets to within 3 residues of the CDR3 end, and the germline J gene fills in the rest. The rearrangement links TRBV7-8 to TRBJ2-2, with TRBD1 identical over 7 bases. V dropped 3 bases and J dropped 3; count of bases not matched to a gene: 7. The CDR3 has 16 residues. CDR1 is SGHVS and CDR2 is FQNEAQ in the germline V gene. The CDR3 sequence is CASSFYRGEDTGELFF. Partial CDR3 DNA: TGTGCCAGCAGCTTCTACAGGGGCGAGGACACCGGGGAG.

This clone showed up many times. The read ends 3 residues before the CDR3 terminus; that terminus is restored from the germline J gene. V usage is TRBV11-3 and J usage is TRBJ2-7; D possibly corresponds to TRBD1 (5 bases). Germline-derived CDR1 and CDR2 are SGHNT and YENEEA. V lost 3 bases and J 3 bases, leaving 15 bases between the germline ends. CDR3 length: 15 residues. The CDR3 loop reads CASSLYSTADYEQYF. The covered CDR3 bases are TGTGCCAGCAGCTTGTATTCGACAGCTGACTACGAG.

This clone was seen repeatedly, ten times or more. The read falls 3 residues short of the CDR3 end, and the missing part is taken from the germline J gene. The J gene is TRBJ1-3, the V gene TRBV28; 9 positions match TRBD1. V was clipped by 3 bases and J by 8 bases; unmatched bases: 14. This CDR3 comprises 17 residues. Germline assignment: CDR1 MDHEN and CDR2 SYDVKM. CDR3 loop: CASSLTPGQGLEDTIYF. The sequenced CDR3 bases are TGTGCCAGCAGTTTGACTCCGGGACAGGGCCTGGAGGACACC.

This clone has just a few counts. The CDR3 end falls 3 residues outside the read, so it is completed with the germline J gene. This chain joins TRBV20-1 and TRBJ1-3; D might be TRBD1 (6 bases). The ends were cut back, 4 bases at V and 4 bases at J, with 11 bases in the middle. Germline V lookup: CDR1 DFQATT, CDR2 SNEGSKA (reference sequence). This CDR3 is 13 amino acids long. CDR3 in amino acids: CSATGTLGNTIYF. Partial CDR3 DNA: TGCAGTGCTACCGGGACATTAGGAAACACC.

This clone was seen ten or more times. The CDR3 end is not reached by the read, which stops 3 residues before it; the germline J gene fills it in. This sequence joins TRBV18 and TRBJ1-1; D remains unclear. CDR1 and CDR2 from the germline V gene are KGHSH and LQKENI. The CDR3 consists of 13 residues. Trimming took 2 bases from V and 4 from J, leaving 8 bases between them. Partial CDR3 DNA: TGTGCCAGCTCACCAGTGGGCGTCACTGAA. The encoded protein is CASSPVGVTE. The complete CDR3 sequence is CASSPVGVTEAFF.

This clone was counted ten times or more. Read coverage stops 3 residues before the CDR3 terminus; the germline J gene supplies the remainder. The chain carries TRBV30 and TRBJ1-6; D might be TRBD1 (5 bases). Looked up from germline, CDR1 is GTSNPN and CDR2 is SVGIG (reference sequence). V lost 3 bases, J lost 0 bases, and 15 bases lay in between. This CDR3 region has 17 residues. The part of the CDR3 DNA that was read is TGTGCCTGGAGGCGCAGGGATCCGAGCTCCTATAATTCACCC. Its protein is CAWRRRDPSSYNSP. The CDR3 in its entirety is CAWRRRDPSSYNSPLHF.

This clone was seen ten or more times. CDR3 DNA (partial): TGTGCCAGCAGCGCGGGACAGGGGATGGAGACC. Amino acid sequence: CASSAGQGMET. The whole CDR3 sequence is CASSAGQGMETQYF. This chain links TRBV7-2 with TRBJ2-5; 10 nucleotides align to TRBD1. The CDR3 is cut off 3 residues early in the read; its end comes from the germline J gene. This CDR3 contains 14 residues. Germline V lookup: CDR1 SGHTA, CDR2 FQGNSA. V lost 5 bases to trimming and J lost 5 bases; unmatched junction nucleotides: 5.